This T cell receptor beta chain was identified during a study of T cell repertoires in cytomegalovirus infection. This clonotype was recorded a few times. What it recognizes is unknown. V lost 0 bases, J lost 7 bases, and 13 bases lay in between. Germline V gives CDR1 LGHDT, CDR2 YNNKEL (reference sequence). CDR3 size: 15 residues. TCRdb itself ran the reads through MiXCR, one entry per CDR3 protein. This table holds around 7,500 distinct CDR3 sequences, approximately 52% found once. Sequenced input: PBMCs, sequenced either directly or after in vitro stimulation (not recorded which). The sequence was collected from a human donor in good health (CMV status not recorded). Some clones in this sample may be carry-over from other donors' samples. This chain uses TRBV3-1 with TRBJ1-5; no reliable D call. Here the CDR3 DNA reads TGTGCCAGCAGCCAAGATAATCTTGGGTGGCAGCCCCAGCATTTT. As protein: CASSQDNLGWQPQHF.